This T cell receptor (beta chain) was captured by sequencing in a study of blood T cell repertoires in COVID-19. This clone was seen just once. Clones were sequenced by immunoSEQ multiplex PCR, and TCRdb holds only the in-frame ones, with some missing. Counted here are 90,000 to 120,000 clones, approximately 84% occurring once; the ten biggest clones make up under 30%. CDR3 length: 13 amino acids. Germline loops: CDR1 SGHRS, CDR2 YFSETQ. Deletions cut 4 bases from V and 5 bases from J, with 13 bases between. The TCR comes from a man aged 60 to 75 with acute or convalescent COVID-19. The sequencing sample was made of peripheral blood. This rearrangement joins TRBV5-1 to TRBJ2-7; possible D gene TRBD1, 6 bases. The CDR3 spells CASSPQGTHEQYF. The CDR3 region has the DNA TGCGCCAGCAGCCCGCAGGGGACCCACGAGCAGTACTTC.